This T cell receptor (beta chain) was identified during a study of control samples from healthy donors and cancer patients. TCRdb keeps only in-frame clones here, not all; method: immunoSEQ multiplex PCR. The table records more than 140,000 clones, 85% to 95% of them present only once. This CDR3 is 16 amino acids long. V was clipped by 1 base and J by 1 base; unmatched bases: 6. Germline CDR1 and CDR2: SGHNT and YYREEE (reference sequence). This sequence joins TRBV5-4 and TRBJ2-3; the match to TRBD2 covers 7 bases. Input material: blood. This TCR came from a man between 35 and 55 years old in good health. CDR3 amino acids: CASSLYGLDGTDTQYF. The CDR3 DNA is TGTGCCAGCAGCTTGTATGGACTAGACGGCACAGATACGCAGTATTTT.